This T cell receptor beta chain appears in the sequencing data of a study of neurological immune-mediated disorders. As for time point: longitudinal time-point 3. TCRdb called the 5' RACE reads again in MiXCR, with one record for every CDR3 protein. The sample includes under 130,000 distinct CDR3 sequences, approximately 11% of them seen just once. Study-wide findings and caveats: The absence of shared CDR3 amino acid sequences among expanded clones across subjects suggests private repertoires in all groups.

V dropped 6 bases and J dropped 6 bases, with 12 bases sitting between them. In germline, CDR1 is DFQATT, CDR2 SNEGSKA (reference sequence). This CDR3 has 12 residues. In its sample, this clonotype was seen many times. As yet, its antigen is unknown. The sequence was obtained from a female donor with HTLV-1-associated myelopathy (HAM/TSP). Specimen: PBMCs. This chain connects TRBV20-1 to TRBJ2-1; either TRBD1 or TRBD2 may supply D (6 bases each). CDR3 in amino acids: CSAEGHINEQFF. The CDR3 nucleotides are TGCAGTGCGGAGGGACACATCAATGAGCAGTTCTTC.